One and the same sample provided the 10 T cell receptor beta chains below, sequenced in a study of blood T cell repertoires in COVID-19. Sequencing used immunoSEQ multiplex PCR; TCRdb keeps in-frame clones, though not all of them. This sample yields roughly 260,000 clones, of which around 82% are seen a single time; about 3.6% belongs to the top ten. Sequenced: PBMCs or T cells enriched from blood (not recorded which). These receptors all come from a woman in her 40s who had been exposed to COVID-19.

The rearrangement uses TRBV9 and TRBJ2-3; D not certain. The length of the CDR3 is 13 residues. CDR1 is SGDLS, CDR2 YYNGEE, per germline. The ends were cut back, 3 bases at V and 6 bases at J, with 11 bases in the middle. CDR3 bases: TGTGCCAGCAGCGGGAGTAACTTGGATACGCAGTATTTT. Amino acid sequence: CASSGSNLDTQYF.

The gene calls are TRBV27 and TRBJ1-2, with D maybe TRBD1 (5 bases). This CDR3 spans 14 amino acids. Germline assignment: CDR1 MNHEY and CDR2 SMNVEV (reference sequence). Trimming removed 0 bases from V and 5 bases from J, with 10 bases in between. DNA for the CDR3: TGTGCCAGCAGTTTATCAGGGGTAAAGTATGGCTACACCTTC. This encodes CASSLSGVKYGYTF.

This clone showed up just once. The gene calls are TRBV7-2 and TRBJ1-4, with a possible D match to TRBD1 (6 bases). The CDR3 covers 15 residues. V lost 1 base, J lost 8 bases, and 14 bases lay in between. The germline V gene has CDR1 SGHTA and CDR2 FQGNSA. DNA for the CDR3: TGTGCCAGCAGCTTAGTTCGCTCCGGGACAGAAAAACTGTTTTTT. Protein: CASSLVRSGTEKLFF. The whole variable domain, remainder taken from reference TRBV7-2 and TRBJ1-4, is GAGVSQSPSNKVTEKGKDVELRCDPISGHTALYWYRQSLGQGLEFLIYFQGNSAPDKSGLPSDRFSAERTGGSVSTLTIQRTQQEDSAVYLCASSLVRSGTEKLFFGSGTQLSVL.

This chain links TRBV7-9 with TRBJ1-4, with no clear D. Germline CDR1 and CDR2: SEHNR and FQNEAQ (reference sequence). V lost 0 bases and J 3 bases, leaving 11 bases between the germline ends. The CDR3 is 16 amino acids. The CDR3 bases are TGTGCCAGCAGCTTAGCATCAGCGCGAGCTAATGAAAAACTGTTTTTT. It specifies CASSLASARANEKLFF.

This sequence joins TRBV5-6 and TRBJ1-2; TRBD1 is a possible D gene (5 bases). The V and J ends lost 3 bases and 7 bases respectively, with 10 bases between them. The CDR3 totals 12 residues. Germline V gene lookup returns CDR1 SGHDT and CDR2 YYEEEE. Written as DNA, the CDR3 is TGTGCCAGCAGCTATTTACAGGCTGGCTACACCTTC. It is translated as CASSYLQAGYTF.

The V call is TRBV7-2, the J call TRBJ1-2; possible D gene TRBD1, 6 bases. With 5 bases removed from V and 7 bases from J, the gap between germline ends came to 20 bases. The CDR3 is 15 residues long. The V gene's germline CDR1 is SGHTA and CDR2 FQGNSA. The CDR3, as DNA: TGTGCCAGCAGCGTCCAGGACAGCGGACCGGCTGGCTACACCTTC. Protein product: CASSVQDSGPAGYTF.

The chain has TRBV12-2 and TRBJ1-1; the D call in the table, TRBD1, was not verified against the DNA. TRBV12-2 is termed a pseudogene. The CDR3 is 19 residues long. This chain's CDR3 is CASRNSRAEGAQSNTEAFF. DNA of the CDR3: TGTGCAAGTCGCAACAGCCGGGCGGAGGGGGCGCAGAGCAACACTGAAGCTTTCTTT.

CDR3 loop: CASSPQSGGNTGELFF. The CDR3 bases are TGTGCCAGCTCACCACAGAGCGGGGGCAACACCGGGGAGCTGTTTTTT. The chain recombines TRBV18 with TRBJ2-2, with 8 bases aligning to TRBD2. This CDR3 has 16 amino acids. The V gene's germline CDR1 is KGHSH and CDR2 LQKENI. V trimming: 1 base; J trimming: 2 bases; junction bases outside the gene matches: 3.

The chain links TRBV6-2 or TRBV6-3 to TRBJ2-4; D is uncertain. The CDR3 covers 15 residues. The V gene lost 0 bases and the J gene lost 0 bases, with 6 bases spanning the gap. Germline values: CDR1 MNHEY, CDR2 SVGEGT. This CDR3 reads CASSYSALAKNIQYF. CDR3 in DNA: TGTGCCAGCAGTTACTCCGCGCTAGCCAAAAACATTCAGTACTTC.

The chain recombines TRBV5-6 with TRBJ1-1; D is undetermined. Trimming shortened V by 2 bases and J by 5 bases, and 10 bases separated the two germline ends. Germline CDR1 and CDR2: SGHDT and YYEEEE. This CDR3 has 13 amino acids. CDR3 bases: TGTGCCAGCAGCTTTTGGTCGGGGACTGAAGCTTTCTTT. As protein: CASSFWSGTEAFF. Looking up the rest from reference TRBV5-6 and TRBJ1-1 gives the full variable domain: DAGVTQSPTHLIKTRGQQVTLRCSPKSGHDTVSWYQQALGQGPQFIFQYYEEEERQRGNFPDRFSGHQFPNYSSELNVNALLLGDSALYLCASSFWSGTEAFFGQGTRLTVV.